Each of the 15 T cell receptor beta chains below was sequenced from the same sample in a study of T cell repertoires in cytomegalovirus infection. MiXCR was run by TCRdb on the reads, yielding one entry per CDR3 protein. The sample lists roughly 570,000 distinct CDR3 sequences, approximately 40% seen once, with around 50% in the top ten. No antigen has been identified for these receptors. The sequences come from cultured PBMCs, collected from culture after CMV antigen stimulation. The source is a human donor in good health (CMV status not recorded). Some clones in this sample may be carry-over from other donors' samples.

V gene TRBV6-6 combines with J gene TRBJ1-1; D unresolved. V lost 5 bases and J lost 1, with 11 bases in between. Germline-derived CDR1 and CDR2 are MNHNY and SVGAGI (reference sequence). The CDR3 has 14 residues. As DNA, the CDR3 is TGTGCCAGCAGTCCTCTCGCCCCGAACACTGAAGCTTTCTTT. Its protein product is CASSPLAPNTEAFF.

The V and J genes are TRBV6-5 and TRBJ2-7; 11 bases line up with TRBD2. The V gene's germline CDR1 is MNHEY and CDR2 SVGAGI. The J segment lost 3 bases and the V segment lost 6 bases, leaving 4 bases of the junction unmatched. The length of the CDR3 is 14 residues. The chain's CDR3 is CASRQTSGSYEQYF. CDR3 coding DNA: TGTGCCAGCAGGCAAACTAGCGGGAGCTACGAGCAGTACTTC.

This clonotype has more than one count but fewer than ten. This sequence joins TRBV7-2 and TRBJ1-2; 8 bases line up with TRBD1. CDR1 and CDR2 (germline): SGHTA, FQGNSA. The CDR3 is 18 amino acids. Germline trimming cut 2 bases from V and 8 bases from J; bases unmatched to any gene: 19. CDR3 residues: CASSLRQGLRSPPGGYTF. In DNA form, the CDR3 reads TGTGCCAGCAGCTTACGACAGGGGCTCAGATCCCCCCCCGGGGGCTACACCTTC.

In this sample, this clonotype turned up a few times. The chain links TRBV5-5 to TRBJ2-1; 12 nucleotides line up with TRBD2. J gave up 10 bases and V 0 bases, and 5 bases lay outside the gene matches. CDR3 length: 15 amino acids. The germline gives CDR1 SGHKS, CDR2 YYEKEE (reference sequence). CDR3: CASSLGTSGIGEQFF. The DNA of the CDR3 is TGTGCCAGCAGCTTGGGGACTAGCGGGATTGGAGAGCAGTTCTTC.

The chain uses TRBV7-8 and TRBJ1-1; perhaps TRBD1 as D (5 bases). Trimming removed 5 bases from V and 5 bases from J, with 12 bases in between. CDR3 length: 13 residues. Germline CDR1 reads SGHVS; CDR2 reads FQNEAQ. CDR3 in DNA: TGTGCCAGCAGCATCGGACGGGGGACTGAAGCTTTCTTT. Protein: CASSIGRGTEAFF. Full variable domain (outside the CDR3, taken from reference TRBV7-8 and TRBJ1-1): GAGVSQSPRYKVAKRGQDVALRCDPISGHVSLFWYQQALGQGPEFLTYFQNEAQLDKSGLPSDRFFAERPEGSVSTLKIQRTQQEDSAVYLCASSIGRGTEAFFGQGTRLTVV.

This clonotype was recorded many times. The CDR3 DNA reads as TGTGCCAGCAGCCGTAGTAGCGGGGGGGCTGATGAGCAGTTCTTC. It is translated as CASSRSSGGADEQFF. V usage is TRBV4-2 and J usage is TRBJ2-1; TRBD2 matches at 11 bases. The CDR3 runs 15 residues. Germline loops: CDR1 LGHNA, CDR2 YNFKEQ. The trim removed 4 bases at V and 8 bases at J, leaving 7 bases unmatched.

The chain uses TRBV19 and TRBJ2-7; D gene unclear. The CDR3 loop spans 15 amino acids. Trimming cost V 1 base and J 1 base, with 11 bases left between them. The germline V gene encodes CDR1 LNHDA and CDR2 SQIVND (reference sequence). The CDR3 reads CASSIAATFSYEQYF. In DNA, the CDR3 is TGTGCCAGTAGTATAGCAGCGACCTTTTCCTACGAGCAGTACTTC.

This clonotype was counted only a few times. The chain uses TRBV7-6 and TRBJ2-5; 11 bases line up with TRBD2. Trimming cost V 1 base and J 4 bases; bases outside gene matches: 5. CDR1 is SGHVS and CDR2 is FNYEAQ in the germline V gene. The CDR3 has 16 amino acids. DNA of the CDR3: TGTGCCAGCAGCTTAGATAGCGGGGGGGTGACAGAGACCCAGTACTTC. Amino acids: CASSLDSGGVTETQYF.

The chain employs TRBV7-2 and TRBJ1-2; a possible D gene is TRBD1 (5 bases). Trimming pared 8 bases from V and 4 bases from J, leaving 23 bases between. Per germline, CDR1 SGHTA and CDR2 FQGNSA. The CDR3 extends over 16 amino acids. This CDR3 is CASGTFRGPRSYGYTF. CDR3 DNA: TGTGCCAGCGGTACGTTCCGGGGCCCCAGGAGCTATGGCTACACCTTC.

The chain carries TRBV10-3 and TRBJ1-3; no clear D gene. Germline CDR1 is ENHRY and CDR2 is SYGVKD. Trimming stripped 9 bases from V and 0 bases from J, with 9 bases between. The length of the CDR3 is 13 residues. CDR3 amino acids: CAIGDNSGNTIYF. CDR3 DNA: TGTGCCATTGGAGACAACTCTGGAAACACCATATATTTT.

The chain employs TRBV19 and TRBJ2-7; a weak D match, TRBD2 (5 bases). The V and J ends lost 10 bases and 2 bases respectively, with 9 bases between them. The germline gives CDR1 LNHDA, CDR2 SQIVND (reference sequence). The CDR3 is 11 residues long. CDR3 bases: TGTGCCACCCGGGGAGCCTACGAGCAGTACTTC. Its translation is CATRGAYEQYF.

This rearrangement joins TRBV19 to TRBJ2-6; the match to TRBD1 covers 7 bases. Germline loops: CDR1 LNHDA, CDR2 SQIVND (reference sequence). This CDR3 spans 14 amino acids. V lost 8 bases and J lost 4; bases outside the gene matches: 5. CDR3 loop: CASQTGLGANVLTF. The CDR3 DNA is TGTGCCAGTCAGACAGGGCTGGGGGCCAACGTCCTGACTTTC.

This clonotype was seen more than once but under ten times. The chain combines TRBV25-1 with TRBJ2-1; a weak D match, TRBD2 (5 bases). The CDR3 runs 16 residues. The germline CDR1 and CDR2 sequences are MGHDK and SYGVNS. V lost 3 bases to trimming and J lost 5 bases, with 17 bases between them. The CDR3 DNA follows: TGTGCCAGCAGTGAGTTAGCGTCCCCCGGTAACAATGAGCAGTTCTTC. This gives the protein CASSELASPGNNEQFF.

CDR3 bases: TGTGCCAGCAGTCTGGCTCCGGTGAACACTGAAGCTTTCTTT. Protein: CASSLAPVNTEAFF. The chain couples TRBV6-1 to TRBJ1-1; D is undetermined. V was cut by 5 bases and J by 0 bases, with 10 bases left in between. The CDR3 length is 14 residues. Germline CDR1 reads MNHNS; CDR2 reads SASEGT.

This clonotype was seen a few times. This rearrangement joins TRBV6-1 to TRBJ2-7, with D possibly being TRBD1 (6 bases). Germline V gene sequence: CDR1 MNHNS, CDR2 SASEGT. Trimming took off 7 bases at V and 7 bases at J, with 20 bases between the two ends. The CDR3 runs to 14 residues. CDR3 bases: TGTGCCAGCATATCGAACCTGGGGGCATCGGAGCAGTACTTC. This sequence encodes CASISNLGASEQYF.